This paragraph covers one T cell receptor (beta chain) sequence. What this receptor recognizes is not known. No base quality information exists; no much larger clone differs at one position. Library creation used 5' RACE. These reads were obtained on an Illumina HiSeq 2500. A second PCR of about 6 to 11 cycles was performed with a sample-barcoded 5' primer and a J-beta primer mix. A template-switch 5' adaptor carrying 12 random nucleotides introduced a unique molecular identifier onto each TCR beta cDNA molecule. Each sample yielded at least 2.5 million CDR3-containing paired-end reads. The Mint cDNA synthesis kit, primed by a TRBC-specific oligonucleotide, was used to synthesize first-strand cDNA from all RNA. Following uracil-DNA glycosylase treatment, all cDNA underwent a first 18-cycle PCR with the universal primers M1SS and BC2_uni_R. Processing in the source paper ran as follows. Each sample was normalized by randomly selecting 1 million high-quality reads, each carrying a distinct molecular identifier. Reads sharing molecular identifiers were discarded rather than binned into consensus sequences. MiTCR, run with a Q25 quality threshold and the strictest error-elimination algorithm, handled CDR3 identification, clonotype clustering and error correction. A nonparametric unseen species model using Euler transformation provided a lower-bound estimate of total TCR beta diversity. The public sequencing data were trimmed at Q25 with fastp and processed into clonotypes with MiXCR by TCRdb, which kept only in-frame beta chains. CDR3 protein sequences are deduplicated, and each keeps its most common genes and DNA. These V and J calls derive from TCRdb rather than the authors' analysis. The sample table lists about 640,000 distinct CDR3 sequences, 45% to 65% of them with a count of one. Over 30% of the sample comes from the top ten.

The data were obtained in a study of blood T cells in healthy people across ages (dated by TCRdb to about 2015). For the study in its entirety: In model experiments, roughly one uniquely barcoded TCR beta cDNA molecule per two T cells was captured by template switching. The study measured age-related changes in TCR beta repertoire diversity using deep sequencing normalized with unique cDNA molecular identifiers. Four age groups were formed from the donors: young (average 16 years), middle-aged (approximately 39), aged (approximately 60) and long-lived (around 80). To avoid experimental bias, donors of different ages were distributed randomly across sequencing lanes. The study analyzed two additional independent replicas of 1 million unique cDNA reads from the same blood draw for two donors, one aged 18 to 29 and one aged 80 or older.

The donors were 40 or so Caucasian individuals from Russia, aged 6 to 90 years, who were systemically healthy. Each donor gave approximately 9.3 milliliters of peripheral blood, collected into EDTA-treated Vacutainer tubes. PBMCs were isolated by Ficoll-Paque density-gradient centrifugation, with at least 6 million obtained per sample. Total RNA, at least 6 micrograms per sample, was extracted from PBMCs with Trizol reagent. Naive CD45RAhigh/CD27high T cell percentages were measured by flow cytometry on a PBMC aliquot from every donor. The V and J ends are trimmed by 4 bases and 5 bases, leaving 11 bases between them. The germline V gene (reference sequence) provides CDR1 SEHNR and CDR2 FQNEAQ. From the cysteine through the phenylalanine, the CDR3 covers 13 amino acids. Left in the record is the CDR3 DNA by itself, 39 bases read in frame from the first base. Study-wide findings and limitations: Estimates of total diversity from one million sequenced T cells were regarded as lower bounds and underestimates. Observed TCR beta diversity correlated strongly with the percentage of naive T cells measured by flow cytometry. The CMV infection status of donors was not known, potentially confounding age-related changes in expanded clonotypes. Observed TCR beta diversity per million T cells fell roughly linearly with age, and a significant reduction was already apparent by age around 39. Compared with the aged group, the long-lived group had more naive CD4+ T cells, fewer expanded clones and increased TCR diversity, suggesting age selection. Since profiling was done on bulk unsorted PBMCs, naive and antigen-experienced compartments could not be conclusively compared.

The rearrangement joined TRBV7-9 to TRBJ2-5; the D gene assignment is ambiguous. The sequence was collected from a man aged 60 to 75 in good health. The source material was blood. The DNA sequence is TGTGCCAGCAGCTCACCGACCGGGGAGACCCAGTACTTC. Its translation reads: CASSSPTGETQYF.